These 20 T cell receptor beta chains originate from one sample sequenced in a study of response to subunit inactivated influenza vaccine. TCRdb processed the RT-PCR reads anew with MiXCR; each CDR3 protein has one entry. This sample has 750,000 to 850,000 distinct CDR3 sequences, with less than 20% found just once. The source material was PBMCs from blood, sampled around 5 days after vaccination. The receptor set was obtained from a man aged 50 to 60 who received an inactivated influenza vaccine.

With respect to this clonotype: The final CDR3 position lacks the conserved phenylalanine or tryptophan, pointing to a likely read error. The rearrangement uses TRBV7-9 and TRBJ1-1; D unclear. CDR3 size: 15 residues. V shed 5 bases and J shed 4 bases, with 17 bases lying between them. Germline lookup yields CDR1 SEHNR and CDR2 FQNEAQ (reference sequence). CDR3 coding DNA: TGTGCCAGCAGCCCGACGGGCGGATGGGGCACTGAAGCTTTCCTT. It specifies CASSPTGGWGTEAFL.

This rearrangement joins TRBV24-1 to TRBJ2-5; the match to TRBD2 covers 13 bases. V lost 5 bases and J lost 2; bases outside the gene matches: 1. Germline V gene lookup returns CDR1 KGHDR and CDR2 SFDVKD. The CDR3 is made up of 15 amino acids. The chain's CDR3 is CATSALAGGQETQYF. CDR3 nucleotides: TGTGCCACCAGTGCACTAGCGGGGGGGCAAGAGACCCAGTACTTC.

The table lists this clonotype with a count of one. The chain recombines TRBV5-1 with TRBJ2-2; tentative D call: TRBD1 (6 bases). The CDR3 totals 15 residues. Deletions cut 5 bases from V and 5 bases from J, with 16 bases between. In germline, CDR1 is SGHRS, CDR2 YFSETQ. CDR3 loop: CASRSDPRGTGELFF. The CDR3 nucleotides read TGCGCCAGCAGATCGGACCCGAGGGGGACCGGGGAGCTGTTTTTT.

The V and J genes are TRBV7-2 and TRBJ2-5; D might be TRBD1 (6 bases). The CDR3 covers 15 residues. Trimming left V 1 base short and J 6 bases short, with 15 bases between. Germline CDR1 and CDR2: SGHTA and FQGNSA. As DNA, the CDR3 is TGTGCCAGCAGCTTAGGGCAGGGGCATCAAAAGACCCAGTACTTC. Translating gives CASSLGQGHQKTQYF. Full variable domain (rest looked up from reference TRBV7-2 and TRBJ2-5): GAGVSQSPSNKVTEKGKDVELRCDPISGHTALYWYRQSLGQGLEFLIYFQGNSAPDKSGLPSDRFSAERTGGSVSTLTIQRTQQEDSAVYLCASSLGQGHQKTQYFGPGTRLLVL.

Only a few counts were recorded for this clonotype. The chain is built from TRBV10-3 and TRBJ2-1; D may be TRBD1 or TRBD2 (5 bases each). Per germline, CDR1 ENHRY and CDR2 SYGVKD. Trimming left V 10 bases short and J 4 bases short, with 11 bases between. The CDR3 spans 12 residues. The CDR3 reads CATGPSYNEQFF. CDR3 DNA sequence: TGTGCCACGGGACCCTCTTACAATGAGCAGTTCTTC.

A few counts support this clonotype. V usage is TRBV28 and J usage is TRBJ2-7; TRBD1 or TRBD2 may be the D gene (5 bases each). The germline V gene encodes CDR1 MDHEN and CDR2 SYDVKM. Deletions cut 6 bases from V and 3 bases from J, with 21 bases between. This CDR3 has 16 residues. The CDR3 DNA sequence: TGTGCCAGCAGCCCATCTGGGGGTCTATGGAACTACGAGCAGTACTTC. Translating gives CASSPSGGLWNYEQYF.

A single count supports this clonotype. J is TRBJ2-1 and V is TRBV4-2; the match to TRBD2 covers 8 bases. This CDR3 comprises 17 residues. Germline CDR1 LGHNA, CDR2 YNFKEQ. Germline trimming cut 0 bases from V and 3 bases from J; bases unmatched to any gene: 7. Here the CDR3 reads CASSQEVLGRVYNEQFF. The CDR3 DNA sequence: TGTGCCAGCAGCCAAGAGGTCCTCGGGAGGGTCTACAATGAGCAGTTCTTC.

Many counts were recorded for this clonotype. One end of the junction is discordant with germline, which a read error may explain. V is TRBV7-7 and J is TRBJ2-3, with D hard to call. This CDR3 is built from 15 residues. Germline values: CDR1 SSHAT, CDR2 FNYEAQ (reference sequence). This CDR3 is CASSQHGRSTDTQYF. Written as DNA, the CDR3 is TGTGCTAGCAGCCAGCACGGCCGTAGCACAGATACGCAGTATTTT.

This clonotype has a handful of counts. V is TRBV24-1 and J is TRBJ2-3, with TRBD2 as a possible D gene (5 bases). The CDR3 runs 16 residues. Trimming left V 1 base short and J 8 bases short, with 18 bases between. CDR1 and CDR2 (germline): KGHDR, SFDVKD. CDR3 in amino acids: CATSDFGTGQEGTQYF. The DNA of the CDR3 is TGTGCCACCAGTGATTTCGGTACGGGCCAAGAGGGTACGCAGTATTTT.

In this sample, this clonotype turned up a few times. The chain carries TRBV20-1 and TRBJ2-5; maybe TRBD1 (5 bases). CDR1 DFQATT and CDR2 SNEGSKA come from the germline V gene (reference sequence). V was pared by 1 base and J by 3 bases, with 9 bases between. The CDR3 consists of 13 residues. The CDR3 reads CSARVGREETQYF. CDR3 bases: TGCAGTGCTAGAGTTGGCAGGGAAGAGACCCAGTACTTC.

This clonotype was seen only a few times. The rearrangement links TRBV29-1 to TRBJ2-5; 8 bases line up with TRBD2. CDR1 and CDR2 from the germline V gene are SQVTM and ANQGSEA. The ends lost 7 bases at V and 5 bases at J; junction bases unmatched: 21. The CDR3 extends over 17 amino acids. The CDR3 DNA follows: TGCAGCGCTGCCTCATGGTTTCGGGAGGGCGTTTTGGAGACCCAGTACTTC. The encoded protein is CSAASWFREGVLETQYF.

This clonotype came up a few times. The chain uses TRBV6-2 or TRBV6-3 and TRBJ1-5, with D hard to call. CDR1 and CDR2 (germline): MNHEY, SVGEGT. This CDR3 is built from 14 residues. Trimming stripped 6 bases from V and 4 bases from J, with 13 bases between. The CDR3 loop is CASSPDGENQPQHF. The CDR3 region has the DNA TGTGCCAGCAGCCCCGACGGGGAGAATCAGCCCCAGCATTTT.

J is TRBJ2-1 and V is TRBV7-9; weak D call: TRBD2 (6 bases). This CDR3 has 16 residues. V lost 6 bases to trimming and J lost 0 bases, with 15 bases between them. Germline-derived CDR1 and CDR2 are SEHNR and FQNEAQ (reference sequence). CDR3 amino acids: CASSSWDSGSYNEQFF. CDR3 DNA: TGTGCCAGCAGTTCCTGGGATAGCGGCTCCTACAATGAGCAGTTCTTC.

This clonotype was seen a few times. The CDR3 is CASSLGPGRTAKNIQYF. The CDR3 DNA follows: TGTGCCAGCAGCTTAGGTCCGGGACGTACCGCCAAAAACATTCAGTACTTC. The rearrangement links TRBV11-2 to TRBJ2-4; D is possibly TRBD1 or TRBD2 (5 bases each). The V gene lost 1 base and the J gene lost 1 base, with 14 bases spanning the gap. Germline V gene lookup returns CDR1 SGHAT and CDR2 FQNNGV. CDR3 length: 17 amino acids.

This clonotype was seen a few times. The chain has TRBV7-8 and TRBJ2-1, with D unresolved. V was clipped by 8 bases and J by 6 bases, with 17 bases between them. This CDR3 has 14 residues. CDR1 and CDR2 (germline): SGHVS, FQNEAQ. Here the CDR3 reads CASAPVSRLNEQFF. CDR3 coding DNA: TGTGCCAGCGCCCCTGTTTCTCGTCTCAATGAGCAGTTCTTC. Together with reference TRBV7-8 and TRBJ2-1, the CDR3 gives the full variable domain: GAGVSQSPRYKVAKRGQDVALRCDPISGHVSLFWYQQALGQGPEFLTYFQNEAQLDKSGLPSDRFFAERPEGSVSTLKIQRTQQEDSAVYLCASAPVSRLNEQFFGPGTRLTVL.

The rearrangement uses TRBV29-1 and TRBJ2-5; no reliable D call. Germline V CDR1 and CDR2: SQVTM, ANQGSEA. V was shortened by 7 bases and J by 1 base, with 16 bases between the two germline ends. The CDR3 loop spans 14 amino acids. The CDR3 protein is CSARARALQETQYF. CDR3 bases: TGCAGCGCCCGTGCTCGGGCCCTCCAAGAGACCCAGTACTTC.

The rearrangement links TRBV20-1 to TRBJ2-7; D gene unclear. CDR1 is DFQATT, CDR2 SNEGSKA, per germline (reference sequence). This CDR3 contains 13 residues. Deletions cut 3 bases from V and 1 base from J, with 10 bases between. CDR3: CSARTSASYEQYF. The CDR3 DNA reads as TGCAGTGCTAGGACCTCGGCTTCCTACGAGCAGTACTTC.

The table lists this clonotype with a few counts. The chain is built from TRBV11-2 and TRBJ2-7; 12 bases match TRBD1. Germline CDR1 SGHAT, CDR2 FQNNGV. CDR3 length: 14 amino acids. Unmatched junction bases numbered 3, after V lost 6 bases and J lost 3 bases. The CDR3 region is CASRGDRGLYEQYF. CDR3 DNA: TGTGCCAGCAGGGGGGACAGGGGGCTCTACGAGCAGTACTTC.

This clonotype was recorded a few times. The chain employs TRBV7-2 and TRBJ2-1; 7 nucleotides agree with TRBD2. CDR1 and CDR2 from the germline V gene are SGHTA and FQGNSA. The CDR3 length is 15 residues. V gave up 6 bases and J gave up 1 base; unmatched junction bases: 6. In nucleotides, the CDR3 is TGTGCCAGCAGGGGCGGGCGGGGGTCCTACAATGAGCAGTTCTTC. Encoded protein: CASRGGRGSYNEQFF.

The sample holds many counts of this clonotype. No conserved phenylalanine or tryptophan is present at the end of the CDR3, so a read error is the likely explanation. The limits of the CDR3 on the DNA are not certain, so only TCRdb's listed CDR3 is given. The V gene is TRBV4-2, the J gene TRBJ2-1; the DNA was not compared with TRBD2, the D call given in the table. Counting both end residues, the CDR3 totals 13 amino acids. Germline CDR1 reads LGHNA; CDR2 reads YNFKEQ. This CDR3 reads CASSQKLAGGPDS.